The table lists the clone carrying this T cell receptor (beta chain) with a few counts. Its antigen is unknown. These data are taken from a study of metastatic and nonmetastatic thyroid tumors. Study as a whole: The authors compared repertoires across blood and tumor or nodule tissue from malignant and benign thyroid patients. Regarding the study as a whole: Within blood and tumor, benign nodules reportedly had significantly lower TCR beta diversity than malignant thyroid tumors did.

All patients were treatment-naive before thyroid surgery. Authors' analysis steps: A papillary thyroid cancer distant-metastasis classifier was built from CDR3 differences across clinicopathological groups. TCRdb ran MiXCR on the PCR reads. TCRdb, not the authors, supplied the V and J calls. This sample has thousands of clones, with more than 25% found just once. The germline V gene has CDR1 MNHNS and CDR2 SASEGT. Trimming stripped 7 bases from V and 4 bases from J, with 13 bases between. The CDR3 loop spans 14 amino acids. The sequencing sample was made of adjacent normal tissue. This rearrangement joins TRBV6-1 to TRBJ1-4, with D perhaps matching TRBD1 (6 bases). This clonotype was obtained from a female donor with papillary thyroid cancer or a benign thyroid nodule (not recorded which). Some clones in this sample may be carry-over from other donors' samples. CDR3 sequence (DNA): TGTGCCAGCATGGGAGGGGGATTTAATGAAAAACTGTTTTTT. Translated, it gives CASMGGGFNEKLFF.